The rows below give T cell receptor beta chains drawn from one sample of a study of blood T cells in healthy people across ages. TCRdb reprocessed the 5' RACE reads with MiXCR, giving one entry per CDR3 protein. The sample has some 1.5 million distinct CDR3 sequences, roughly 30% seen once. Material for sequencing was blood. The receptors derive from a woman in her 30s in good health. CDR3s include the opening cysteine and the closing phenylalanine or tryptophan. A D gene is named only where the DNA matches it firmly. Size is stated for part of the rows, as once, few or many counts, or as a class when the clone is expanded.

length: 14
D: .
J: TRBJ2-7
size: .
V: TRBV18
DNA: TGTGCCAGCTCACCAGGTTCCCTCCCCGGAGAGCAGTACTTC
CDR3: CASSPGSLPGEQYF

length: 16
D: .
J: TRBJ2-3
size: .
V: TRBV3-1
DNA: TGTGCCAGCACGAAGGACACTAGCCTGATCGGAGATACGCAGTATTTT
CDR3: CASTKDTSLIGDTQYF

length: 15
D: TRBD2
J: TRBJ2-1
size: few
V: TRBV12-3/TRBV12-4
DNA: TGTGCCAGCAGTGAATGGACTAGCGGGAGAGGGGGGCAGTTCTTC
CDR3: CASSEWTSGRGGQFF

length: 18
D: .
J: TRBJ2-1
size: many
V: TRBV18
DNA: TGTGCCAGCTCACCCCTTGGGGCGGCCGCTCTGACCTACAATGAGCAGTTCTTC
CDR3: CASSPLGAAALTYNEQFF

length: 14
D: .
J: TRBJ2-3
size: .
V: TRBV12-3/TRBV12-4
DNA: TGTGCCAGCGATGGGGACGCTAGCACAGATACGCAGTATTTT
CDR3: CASDGDASTDTQYF

length: 17
D: .
J: TRBJ2-4
size: many
V: TRBV4-3
DNA: TGCGCCAGCAGCCAAGATCGAGAAGCGGTAGCCAAAAACATTCAGTACTTC
CDR3: CASSQDREAVAKNIQYF

length: 12
D: TRBD2
J: TRBJ2-7
size: .
V: TRBV28
DNA: TGTGCCACTGGGGGGGGGATCTACGAGCAGTACTTC
CDR3: CATGGGIYEQYF

length: 14
D: .
J: TRBJ1-4
size: few
V: TRBV12-3/TRBV12-4
DNA: TGTGCCAGCAGTTTAGGGGAGCCTAATGAAAAACTGTTTTTT
CDR3: CASSLGEPNEKLFF

length: 15
D: .
J: TRBJ2-1
size: .
V: TRBV7-2
DNA: TGTGCCAGCACCCTCGAGGCTCTTGCTTACAATGAGCAGTTCTTC
CDR3: CASTLEALAYNEQFF

length: 16
D: TRBD2
J: TRBJ2-3
size: few
V: TRBV5-1
DNA: TGCGCCAGCAGCTCGGGACTAGCTGTCAAAGAGGATACGCAGTATTTT
CDR3: CASSSGLAVKEDTQYF

length: 13
D: TRBD1
J: TRBJ1-2
size: few
V: TRBV20-1
DNA: TGCAGTGCTAGAGATCACAGGGGGGAAGGCTACACCTTC
CDR3: CSARDHRGEGYTF

length: 14
D: .
J: TRBJ2-4
size: many
V: TRBV29-1
DNA: TGCAGCGTTCACAGGGGGGGTGCCAAAAACATTCAGTACTTC
CDR3: CSVHRGGAKNIQYF

length: 15
D: TRBD1
J: TRBJ2-1
size: .
V: TRBV11-1
DNA: TGTGCCAGCAGCTTAGCACGGACAGGGGTGCATGAGCAGTTCTTC
CDR3: CASSLARTGVHEQFF

length: 14
D: .
J: TRBJ2-5
size: .
V: TRBV13
DNA: TGTGCCAGCAGACTCCGTCTCGGCCAAGAGACCCAGTACTTC
CDR3: CASRLRLGQETQYF

length: 14
D: .
J: TRBJ2-7
size: .
V: TRBV20-1
DNA: TGCAGTGCTAGAGATGGGAGACAGCTTTACGAGCAGTACTTC
CDR3: CSARDGRQLYEQYF

length: 17
D: TRBD1
J: TRBJ2-2
size: .
V: TRBV5-1
DNA: TGCGCCAGCAGCCGATTGGGACAGGGGGCCCGTGGCGGGGAGCTGTTTTTT
CDR3: CASSRLGQGARGGELFF

length: 17
D: TRBD2
J: TRBJ2-1
size: many
V: TRBV27
DNA: TGTGCCAGCAGCCGGGGACTAGCGGGTGTCTCCTACAATGAGCAGTTCTTC
CDR3: CASSRGLAGVSYNEQFF

length: 14
D: .
J: TRBJ2-7
size: .
V: TRBV20-1
DNA: TGCAGTGCTAGTTGGACAACTTCCTCTGGCGAGCAGTACTTC
CDR3: CSASWTTSSGEQYF

length: 15
D: TRBD1
J: TRBJ2-2
size: .
V: TRBV2
DNA: TGTGCCAGCAGTGGACAGGGGGGCAACACCGGGGAGCTGTTTTTT
CDR3: CASSGQGGNTGELFF

length: 15
D: TRBD2
J: TRBJ2-7
size: .
V: TRBV10-1
DNA: TGCGCCAGCAGTGAGACTAGCGGGGGGGCCATCGAGCAGTACTTC
CDR3: CASSETSGGAIEQYF

length: 16
D: .
J: TRBJ2-3
size: many
V: TRBV7-8
DNA: TGTGCCAGCAGCTCTCGTAGCGGTGCTAGCACAGATACGCAGTATTTT
CDR3: CASSSRSGASTDTQYF

length: 13
D: .
J: TRBJ2-1
size: few
V: TRBV7-9
DNA: TGTGCCAGCAGTCCACCGAGGTACAATGAGCAGTTCTTC
CDR3: CASSPPRYNEQFF

length: 15
D: .
J: TRBJ2-1
size: few
V: TRBV27
DNA: TGTGCCAGCACCTTTAGCGGTCAACCGTACAATGAGCAGTTCTTC
CDR3: CASTFSGQPYNEQFF

length: 15
D: .
J: TRBJ2-1
size: many
V: TRBV12-3/TRBV12-4
DNA: TGTGCCAGCAACTATCGACGGGCCGGCTACAATGAGCAGTTCTTC
CDR3: CASNYRRAGYNEQFF

length: 16
D: .
J: TRBJ2-5
size: .
V: TRBV7-9
DNA: TGTGCCAGCAGCTTCCGTCAGGGACTTTTGGAAGAGACCCAGTACTTC
CDR3: CASSFRQGLLEETQYF

length: 12
D: .
J: TRBJ1-4
size: .
V: TRBV13
DNA: TGTGCCAGCAGCTTAGAGGGTGAAGAACTGTTTTTT
CDR3: CASSLEGEELFF

length: 13
D: TRBD1
J: TRBJ2-5
size: .
V: TRBV5-1
DNA: TGCGCCAGCGGGGCAGGGGGCTACGAGACCCAGTACTTC
CDR3: CASGAGGYETQYF

length: 13
D: TRBD1
J: TRBJ2-7
size: many
V: TRBV12-5
DNA: TGTGCTATCCCCGGACAGGGCGCAAACGAGCAGTACTTC
CDR3: CAIPGQGANEQYF

length: 13
D: TRBD1
J: TRBJ2-7
size: .
V: TRBV5-5
DNA: TGTGCCAGCAGTATGCAGGGGGCGGGGGAGCAGTACTTC
CDR3: CASSMQGAGEQYF

length: 13
D: .
J: TRBJ1-1
size: .
V: TRBV5-1
DNA: TGCGCCAGCAGCTTGGACCCCAAGGTGGGAGCTTTCTTT
CDR3: CASSLDPKVGAFF

length: 12
D: .
J: TRBJ1-5
size: few
V: TRBV7-9
DNA: TGTGCCAGCAGCTTCAGTACTCAGCCCCAGCATTTT
CDR3: CASSFSTQPQHF

length: 15
D: .
J: TRBJ1-2
size: few
V: TRBV4-3
DNA: TGCGCCAGCAGCCAAGACAGGGGTCTTAACTATGGCTACACCTTC
CDR3: CASSQDRGLNYGYTF

length: 16
D: TRBD1
J: TRBJ1-5
size: few
V: TRBV20-1
DNA: TGCAGTGCTACTCCCTGGGGGACAGGGGGCGACCAGCCCCAGCATTTT
CDR3: CSATPWGTGGDQPQHF

length: 14
D: TRBD1
J: TRBJ2-7
size: few
V: TRBV29-1
DNA: TGCAGCGGCCAGGGGGCCCCGAGTAACAATGAGCAGTACTTC
CDR3: CSGQGAPSNNEQYF

length: 13
D: .
J: TRBJ2-3
size: .
V: TRBV5-5
DNA: TGTGCCAGCGGCATCTCATACACAGATACGCAGTATTTT
CDR3: CASGISYTDTQYF

length: 13
D: .
J: TRBJ2-7
size: .
V: TRBV12-3/TRBV12-4
DNA: TGTGCCAGCAGTTTGGCGAAACCCTACGAGCGGTACTTC
CDR3: CASSLAKPYERYF

length: 22
D: TRBD2
J: TRBJ2-6
size: many
V: TRBV4-1
DNA: TGCGCCAGCAGCCAATTCTCCCCGGGACTAGCGGGGGGACGCCCTGGGGCCAACGTCCTGACTTTC
CDR3: CASSQFSPGLAGGRPGANVLTF

length: 14
D: .
J: TRBJ1-2
size: few
V: TRBV29-1
DNA: TGCAGCGCTGGGGGAGGGTGGGGGGCCTATGGCTACACCTTC
CDR3: CSAGGGWGAYGYTF

length: 10
D: .
J: TRBJ2-1
size: many
V: TRBV30
DNA: TGTGCCTGGACTTACCGTGAGCAGTTCTTC
CDR3: CAWTYREQFF

length: 14
D: .
J: TRBJ2-1
size: .
V: TRBV24-1
DNA: TGTGCCACCAGTGATTCCCGCCGGGGGAATGAGCAGTTCTTC
CDR3: CATSDSRRGNEQFF

length: 14
D: TRBD2
J: TRBJ2-1
size: many
V: TRBV20-1
DNA: TGCAGTGCCTGCAGAAGCGGGAGACTCAATGAGCAGTTCTTC
CDR3: CSACRSGRLNEQFF